The rows below give T cell receptor beta chains drawn from one sample of a study of T cell responses to AZD1222 COVID-19 vaccine. Repertoires were generated with immunoSEQ multiplex PCR, while TCRdb's copy carries only in-frame clones and drops some. The sample carries tens of thousands of clones, over 60% recorded once. Source: peripheral blood, taken 28 days after the second AZD1222 dose. The receptors were gathered from an adult who received the AZD1222 COVID-19 vaccine. The CDR3 runs from the conserved cysteine through the conserved F or W. Fields, in order: D gene, J gene, clone size, V gene, CDR3 DNA, CDR3 protein. A D gene is named only where the DNA matches it firmly. A row's size may be missing; if present it is once, few, many or a size class.

TRBD2,TRBJ2-3,few,TRBV4-2,TGTGCCAGCAGCCGACTGGGGGGACTAGCGAGCACAGATACGCAGTATTTT,CASSRLGGLASTDTQYF
TRBD1,TRBJ1-4,-,TRBV28,TGTGCCAGCAGTTCCGGCAGGGGGACTGAAAAACTGTTTTTT,CASSSGRGTEKLFF
-,TRBJ2-5,-,TRBV28,TGTGCCAGCAGTTTGTCGGGGGAGCGCCAAGAGACCCAGTACTTC,CASSLSGERQETQYF
-,TRBJ1-1,-,TRBV5-5,TGTGCCAGCAGAGTTAGCGAGAACACTGAAGCTTTCTTT,CASRVSENTEAFF
-,TRBJ2-3,-,TRBV19,TGTGCCAGTAGTATAGTTGGAGGGGCCCCTACAGATACGCAGTATTTT,CASSIVGGAPTDTQYF
-,TRBJ1-1,-,TRBV28,TGTGCCAGCAGCCGAGGCATGAACACTGAAGCTTTCTTT,CASSRGMNTEAFF
-,TRBJ1-1,-,TRBV19,TGTGCCAGTAGTATCGGAGCAGTCATGAACACTGAAGCTTTCTTT,CASSIGAVMNTEAFF
-,TRBJ1-5,once,TRBV7-6,TGTGCCAGCAGCTCAATCGACGGCAATCAGCCCCAGCATTTT,CASSSIDGNQPQHF
TRBD1,TRBJ2-5,-,TRBV7-6,TGTGCCAGCAGCTTTCTACAGGGGGTGGGAGAGACCCAGTACTTC,CASSFLQGVGETQYF
-,TRBJ2-7,-,TRBV7-2,TGTGCCAGCAGTCCAGGACCGACTCCCTATTACGAGCAGTACTTC,CASSPGPTPYYEQYF
TRBD1,TRBJ1-3,-,TRBV18,TGTGCCAGCTCACCCCGGGGACAGGGGGCAGAGGGCTCTGGAAACACCATATATTTT,CASSPRGQGAEGSGNTIYF
-,TRBJ2-2,-,TRBV24-1,TGTGCCACCAGTGACCCCAGGACCGGGACTTTGAACACCGGGGAGCTGTTTTTT,CATSDPRTGTLNTGELFF
-,TRBJ2-7,-,TRBV6-1,TGTGCCAGCAGTGAGGGGCAGGGAATCTCCTACGAGCAGTACTTC,CASSEGQGISYEQYF
-,TRBJ2-7,-,TRBV6-6,TGTGCCAGCAGTTACAAGGGGGAGGGCTACGAGCAGTACTTC,CASSYKGEGYEQYF
-,TRBJ1-4,-,TRBV3-1/TRBV3-2,TGTGCCAGCAGCGACAGCCAAGTCTTAGGGTATCAGAGTGAAAAACTGTTTTTT,CASSDSQVLGYQSEKLFF
-,TRBJ1-5,-,TRBV28,TGTGCCAGCAGTTCCCCTAGGGGAGCCGGTGGCAATCAGCCCCAGCATTTT,CASSSPRGAGGNQPQHF
-,TRBJ2-5,-,TRBV5-1,TGCGCCAGCAGCTTGGAAGGAAAAGAGACCCAGTACTTC,CASSLEGKETQYF
TRBD1,TRBJ1-6,-,TRBV5-1,TGCGCCAGCAGCCCGGACAGGGCAGTAAATTCACCCCTCCACTTT,CASSPDRAVNSPLHF
TRBD1,TRBJ1-1,-,TRBV29-1,TGCAGCGTGTCAGGGGACAGGGGATCGAACACTGAAGCTTTCTTT,CSVSGDRGSNTEAFF
TRBD2,TRBJ2-7,-,TRBV7-2,TGTGCCAGCAGCGTTAGCGGGAGCTCCTACGAGCAGTACTTC,CASSVSGSSYEQYF
TRBD1,TRBJ1-1,-,TRBV20-1,TGCAGTGCCAGGGGGAAGGCTGAAGCTTTCTTT,CSARGKAEAFF
-,TRBJ2-1,-,TRBV21-1,TGTGCCAGCAGCAAAGACTGGTACAATGAGCAGTTCTTC,CASSKDWYNEQFF
-,TRBJ1-1,few,TRBV18,TGTGCCAGCTGCGGACCGACGAACACTGAAGCTTTCTTT,CASCGPTNTEAFF
-,TRBJ2-3,-,TRBV18,TGTGCCAGCTCACCGCAAAGCACAGATACGCAGTATTTT,CASSPQSTDTQYF
-,TRBJ1-6,-,TRBV12-3/TRBV12-4,TGTGCCAGCAGTTTATTCGGCAATTCACCCCTCCACTTT,CASSLFGNSPLHF
-,TRBJ1-1,-,TRBV7-2,TGTGCCAGCAGCGTGAACAGAGGCACTGAAGCTTTCTTT,CASSVNRGTEAFF
-,TRBJ1-2,-,TRBV19,TGTGCCAGTAGTATAGCGGCCAACTATGGCTACACCTTC,CASSIAANYGYTF
TRBD2,TRBJ2-1,-,TRBV24-1,TGTGCCTCCTCGACTAGCGGGAGCTCCTACAATGAGCAGTTCTTC,CASSTSGSSYNEQFF
-,TRBJ2-4,-,TRBV2,TGTGCCAGCAGTGTAGGGGCCCTGGCCAAAAACATTCAGTACTTC,CASSVGALAKNIQYF
TRBD1,TRBJ1-4,few,TRBV4-3,TGCGCCAGCAGCTCGGGACAGCCAAATGAAAAACTGTTTTTT,CASSSGQPNEKLFF
-,TRBJ2-7,-,TRBV11-2,TGTGCCAGCAGCTTGCCCCTGGGGGCCTCCTACGAGCAGTACTTC,CASSLPLGASYEQYF
TRBD1,TRBJ1-3,-,TRBV7-9,TGTGCCAGCAGCCCCGGGACAGGGGGGGACACCATATATTTT,CASSPGTGGDTIYF
TRBD1,TRBJ1-5,-,TRBV5-6,TGTGCCAGCAGCGCCGGGACAGGGGGTCTTCAGCCCCAGCATTTT,CASSAGTGGLQPQHF
TRBD1,TRBJ2-5,-,TRBV5-1,TGCGCCAGCAGCTTGTCGGGGACAGCGTACCAAGAGACCCAGTACTTC,CASSLSGTAYQETQYF
TRBD2,TRBJ2-4,-,TRBV15,TGTGCCACCAGCAGAGATCGCTGGACGACCTTTAGACCGGGAGGCGACAAAAACATTCAGTACTTC,CATSRDRWTTFRPGGDKNIQYF
-,TRBJ1-1,-,TRBV5-1,TGCGCCAGCAGCTTGGAGGGCGCCAACACTGAAGCTTTCTTT,CASSLEGANTEAFF
-,TRBJ2-1,few,TRBV6-2/TRBV6-3,TGTGCCAGCAGTGCGGGGACACGTCTCTACAATGAGCAGTTCTTC,CASSAGTRLYNEQFF
-,TRBJ2-2,-,TRBV19,TGTGTCACGGAGGTTCTGAACACCGGGGAGCTGTTTTTT,CVTEVLNTGELFF
-,TRBJ1-5,-,TRBV29-1,TGCAGCGTTGGGTCGGCCAGCGGCAATCAGCCCCAGCATTTT,CSVGSASGNQPQHF
-,TRBJ2-3,-,TRBV12-5,TGTGCCGAGGGACAACCCACAGATACGCAGTATTTT,CAEGQPTDTQYF
-,TRBJ2-2,-,TRBV24-1,TGTGCCACCAGTGTTCGAGACACCGGGGAGCTGTTTTTT,CATSVRDTGELFF